This T cell receptor beta chain stems from a study of early T cells in non-severe SARS-CoV-2 infection. TCRdb ran MiXCR on the 5' RACE reads and lists one entry per CDR3 protein. The table includes tens of thousands of distinct CDR3 sequences, approximately 15% detected once. The V segment lost 1 base and the J segment 4 bases; nucleotides outside the gene matches: 2. Germline V gene data show CDR1 as MGHRA and CDR2 as YSYEKL. The CDR3 length is 14 residues. This clonotype turned up a few times. This TCR was recovered from an adult who was a healthcare worker with PCR-confirmed SARS-CoV-2 infection or an uninfected control (not recorded which). The rearrangement links TRBV4-1 to TRBJ2-3, with 7 bases aligning to TRBD1. Material: whole blood. CDR3 region: CASSQGTGPDTQYF. The CDR3 region has the DNA TGCGCCAGCAGCCAAGGGACAGGCCCAGATACGCAGTATTTT.